These T cell receptor beta chains were read from a single sample in a study of T cells in narcolepsy. The table came from immunoSEQ multiplex PCR; TCRdb's copy has only in-frame clones and leaves some out. The table has tens of thousands of clones, about 86% seen once. The specimen sequenced was CD45RA- memory CD4+ T cells from PBMCs. The receptors were gathered from a human donor with narcolepsy. The CDR3 runs from the conserved cysteine through the conserved F or W. Each record gives: V gene, clone size, J gene, D gene, CDR3 DNA, CDR3 protein. A D gene is named only where the DNA matches it firmly. Part of the rows lack a size; the others show once, few, many or a class for expanded clones.

TRBV27	few	TRBJ1-1	-	TGTGCCAGCAGTCCCCAGGTATTCTTCATGAACACTGAAGCTTTCTTT	CASSPQVFFMNTEAFF
TRBV19	-	TRBJ2-1	-	TGTGCCAGTGGAGCCACGAGCTCCTACAATGAGCAGTTCTTC	CASGATSSYNEQFF
TRBV6-5	-	TRBJ2-3	-	TGTGCCAGCAGTTTATATACAGATACGCAGTATTTT	CASSLYTDTQYF
TRBV5-4	once	TRBJ2-3	TRBD1	TGTGCCAGCAGCTCCGCCGGGACAGGGGGGACAGATACGCAGTATTTT	CASSSAGTGGTDTQYF
TRBV29-1	-	TRBJ1-2	-	TGCAGCGCCGTAGTGACGGCCTATGGCTACACCTTC	CSAVVTAYGYTF
TRBV2	few	TRBJ2-1	-	TGTGCCAGCAAAGGGTGGGGGAATGAGCAGTTCTTC	CASKGWGNEQFF
TRBV5-1	once	TRBJ2-4	TRBD2	TGCGCCAGCAGCTTGGCTCATCTAGCGGGATCCAAAAACATTCAGTACTTC	CASSLAHLAGSKNIQYF
TRBV27	-	TRBJ2-1	TRBD1	TGTGCCAGCAGCCCCCTTGGGACAGCCAACAATGAGCAGTTCTTC	CASSPLGTANNEQFF
TRBV7-2	-	TRBJ2-1	-	TGTGCCAGCAGCTCTGGAGCGCATGTCTACAATGAGCAGTTCTTC	CASSSGAHVYNEQFF
TRBV13	-	TRBJ2-7	-	TGTGCCAGCAGCTTTGCGGGGCTCTACGAGCAGTACTTC	CASSFAGLYEQYF
TRBV6-5	-	TRBJ1-4	-	TGTGCCAGCAGCACGGGAGGTGAAAAACTGTTTTTT	CASSTGGEKLFF
TRBV7-2	-	TRBJ2-1	TRBD2	TGTGCCAGCAGCCTACGGAAGCGGGAGAACAATGAGCAGTTCTTC	CASSLRKRENNEQFF
TRBV7-6	-	TRBJ1-5	TRBD1	TGTGCCAGCAGCCCCCAGACAGGGAATAGCAATCAGCCCCAGCATTTT	CASSPQTGNSNQPQHF
TRBV7-7	-	TRBJ2-1	-	TGTGCCAGCAGCTTAGGAGGGAGGAGCGACAATGAGCAGTTCTTC	CASSLGGRSDNEQFF
TRBV1	-	TRBJ1-5	-	TGCACCAGCAGCCATCTGGTCCCGAGCAATCAGCCCCAGCATTTT	CTSSHLVPSNQPQHF
TRBV19	-	TRBJ2-5	-	TGTGCCAGTAGTGGGGGGCCCTGGGGAGAGACCCAGTACTTC	CASSGGPWGETQYF
TRBV4-1	-	TRBJ1-4	-	TGCGCCAGCAGCCAGCGCGCGGGGAACGAAAAACTGTTTTTT	CASSQRAGNEKLFF
TRBV9	-	TRBJ2-7	TRBD1	TGTGCCAGCAGCGGGACAGGGGACGAGCAGTACTTC	CASSGTGDEQYF